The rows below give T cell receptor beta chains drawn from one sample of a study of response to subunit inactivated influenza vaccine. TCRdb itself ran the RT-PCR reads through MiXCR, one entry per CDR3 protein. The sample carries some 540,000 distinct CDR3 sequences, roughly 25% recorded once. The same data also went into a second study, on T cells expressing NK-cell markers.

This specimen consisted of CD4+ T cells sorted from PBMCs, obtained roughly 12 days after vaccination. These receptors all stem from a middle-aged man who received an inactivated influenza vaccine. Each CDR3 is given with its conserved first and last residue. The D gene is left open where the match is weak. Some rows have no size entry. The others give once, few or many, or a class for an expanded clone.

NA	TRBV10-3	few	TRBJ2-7	CAISQLGDEQYF
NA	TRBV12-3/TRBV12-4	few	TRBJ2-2	CASSSETGWGTGELFF
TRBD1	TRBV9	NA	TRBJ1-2	CASSVDGQGGNGYTF
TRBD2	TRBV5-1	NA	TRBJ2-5	CASSSGLAGIQETQYF
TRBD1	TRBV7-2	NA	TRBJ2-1	CASSRDRYYNEQFF
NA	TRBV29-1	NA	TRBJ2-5	CSVESTGGTTQYF
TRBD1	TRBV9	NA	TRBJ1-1	CASSVGGTGNAEAFF
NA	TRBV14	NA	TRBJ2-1	CASSQGEGSYNEQFF
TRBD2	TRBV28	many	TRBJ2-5	CASSSSGLAEETQYF
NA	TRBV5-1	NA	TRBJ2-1	CASSLDGPSRGGQFF
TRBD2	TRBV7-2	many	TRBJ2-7	CASSETSGSYEQYF
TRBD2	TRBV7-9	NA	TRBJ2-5	CASSLEGLDQETQYF
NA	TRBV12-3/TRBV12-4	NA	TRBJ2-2	CASSFFRTAELAGELFF
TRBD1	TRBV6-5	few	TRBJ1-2	CATRGDYGYTF
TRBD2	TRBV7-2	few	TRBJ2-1	CASSLAGTSGSWQFF
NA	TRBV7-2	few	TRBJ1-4	CASRTANEKLFF
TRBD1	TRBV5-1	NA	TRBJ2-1	CASSNRQGVNEQFF
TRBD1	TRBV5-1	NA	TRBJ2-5	CASSESGQYQETQYF
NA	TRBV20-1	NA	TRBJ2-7	CSAPPRGRIVRHMNEQYF
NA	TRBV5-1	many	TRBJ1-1	CASSPGRGSDTEAFF
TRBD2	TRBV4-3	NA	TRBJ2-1	CASSQEAGVGNEQFF
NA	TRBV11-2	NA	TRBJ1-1	CASSFTGKIQAFF
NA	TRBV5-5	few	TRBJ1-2	CASSYISGRGNHGYTF
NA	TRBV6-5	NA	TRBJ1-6	CASSYLSTNGHSPLHF
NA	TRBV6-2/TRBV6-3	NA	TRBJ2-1	CASSYSPGVQFF
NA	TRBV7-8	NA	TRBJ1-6	CASTSGRGVWALHF
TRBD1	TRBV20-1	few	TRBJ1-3	CSARAQQGAGNTIYF
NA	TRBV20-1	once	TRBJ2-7	CSANTKQVGEQYF
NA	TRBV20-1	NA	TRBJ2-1	CSASRPDNEQFF
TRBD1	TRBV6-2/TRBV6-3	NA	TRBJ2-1	CASSYNPGTGSNEQFF
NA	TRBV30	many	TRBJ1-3	CAWSKTLGNTIYF
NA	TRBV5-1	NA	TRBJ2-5	CASSLAGQNRETQYF
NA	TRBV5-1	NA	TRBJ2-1	CASSLVPGSYNEQFF
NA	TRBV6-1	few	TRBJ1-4	CASRGMGGANEKLFF
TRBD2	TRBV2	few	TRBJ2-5	CASSQMLAGAGETQYF
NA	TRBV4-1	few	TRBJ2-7	CASSQDSRLREQYF
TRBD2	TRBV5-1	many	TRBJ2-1	CASSLVLAEANEQFF
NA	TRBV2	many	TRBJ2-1	CASSEIVGRSNEQFF
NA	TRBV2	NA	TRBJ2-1	CASRELRGYNEQFF
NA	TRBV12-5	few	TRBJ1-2	CASVGQSYRGYTF
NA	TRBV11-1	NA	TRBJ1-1	CASSLEGLSNTEAFF
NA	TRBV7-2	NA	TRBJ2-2	CASSFLAYTTGELFF
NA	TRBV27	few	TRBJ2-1	CASSLHALAMF
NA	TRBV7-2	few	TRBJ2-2	CASSLGTNRGELFF
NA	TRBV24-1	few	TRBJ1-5	CATSQVDNQPQHF
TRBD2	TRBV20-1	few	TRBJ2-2	CSARGTSGNTGELFF
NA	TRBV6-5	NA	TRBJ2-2	CASSYGAVGFANTGELFF
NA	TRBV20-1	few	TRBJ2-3	CSAPEGYADTQYF
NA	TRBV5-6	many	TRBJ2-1	CASSSGAYNEQFF
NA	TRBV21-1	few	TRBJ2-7	CASSTGLAGREYEQYF
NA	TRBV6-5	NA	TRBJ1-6	CASSYRTLSYNSPLHF
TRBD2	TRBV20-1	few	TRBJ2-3	CSASLWTSGRGDTQYF
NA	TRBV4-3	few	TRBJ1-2	CASSPGPSPPTYTF
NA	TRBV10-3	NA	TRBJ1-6	CAISEGNSGWPLHF
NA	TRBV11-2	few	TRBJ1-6	CASSLEASGNSPLHF